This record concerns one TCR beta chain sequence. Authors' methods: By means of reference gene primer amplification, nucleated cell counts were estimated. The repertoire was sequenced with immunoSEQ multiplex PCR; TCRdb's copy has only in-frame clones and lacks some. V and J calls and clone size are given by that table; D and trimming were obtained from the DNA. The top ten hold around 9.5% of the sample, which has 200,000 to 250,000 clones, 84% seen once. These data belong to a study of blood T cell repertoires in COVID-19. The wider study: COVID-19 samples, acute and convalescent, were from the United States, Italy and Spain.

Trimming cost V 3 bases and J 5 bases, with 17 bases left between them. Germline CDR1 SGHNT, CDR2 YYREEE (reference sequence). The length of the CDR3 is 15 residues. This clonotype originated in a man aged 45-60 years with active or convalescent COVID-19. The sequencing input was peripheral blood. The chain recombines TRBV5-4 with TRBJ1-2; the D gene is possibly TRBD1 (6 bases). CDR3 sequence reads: CASSSTGHSGYGYTF. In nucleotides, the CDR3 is TGTGCCAGCAGCTCCACGGGACATTCAGGTTATGGCTACACCTTC.